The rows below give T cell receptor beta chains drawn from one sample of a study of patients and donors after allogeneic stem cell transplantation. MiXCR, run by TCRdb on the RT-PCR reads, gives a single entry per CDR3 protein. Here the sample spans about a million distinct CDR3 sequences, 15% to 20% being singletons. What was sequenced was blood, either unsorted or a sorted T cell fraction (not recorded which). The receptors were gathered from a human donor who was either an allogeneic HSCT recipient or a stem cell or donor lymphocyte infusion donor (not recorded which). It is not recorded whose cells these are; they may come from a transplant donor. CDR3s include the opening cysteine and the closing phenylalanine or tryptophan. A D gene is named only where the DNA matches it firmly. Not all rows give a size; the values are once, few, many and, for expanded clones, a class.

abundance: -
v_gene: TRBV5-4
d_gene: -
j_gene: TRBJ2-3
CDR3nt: TGTGCCAGCAGCTTGGAGGTTGCTACAGATACGCAGTATTTT
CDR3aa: CASSLEVATDTQYF

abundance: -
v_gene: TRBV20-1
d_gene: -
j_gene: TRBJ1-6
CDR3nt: TGCAGTGCTAGGACCGGGACAAGGGATTCACCCCTCCACTTT
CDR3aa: CSARTGTRDSPLHF

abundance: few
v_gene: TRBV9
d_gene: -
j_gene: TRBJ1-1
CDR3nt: TGTGCCAGCAGCGCTCGTCCAGGGGTTTTGAACACTGAAGCTTTCTTT
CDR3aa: CASSARPGVLNTEAFF

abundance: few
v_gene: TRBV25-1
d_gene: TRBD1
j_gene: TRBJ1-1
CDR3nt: TGTGCCAGCAGGGGACAGGGGCGGACTGAAGCTTTCTTT
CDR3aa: CASRGQGRTEAFF

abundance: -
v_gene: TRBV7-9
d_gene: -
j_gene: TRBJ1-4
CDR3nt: TGTGCCAGCAGCTTAGAGTGGGGTAATGAAAAACTGTTTTTT
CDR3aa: CASSLEWGNEKLFF

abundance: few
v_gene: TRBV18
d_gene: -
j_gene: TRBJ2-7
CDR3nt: TGTGCCAGCTCACCACCGGACCCTGGTGGGAAAAGTACGGAGCAGTACTTC
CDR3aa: CASSPPDPGGKSTEQYF

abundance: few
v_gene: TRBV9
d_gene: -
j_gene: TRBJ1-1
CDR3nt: TGTGCCAGCAGCGTAGAGGACCTGAACACTGAAGCTTTCTTT
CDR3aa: CASSVEDLNTEAFF

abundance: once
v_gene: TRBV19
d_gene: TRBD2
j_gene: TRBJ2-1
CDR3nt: TGTGCCAGTAGTATTCTAGCGGATAATGAGCAGTTCTTC
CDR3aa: CASSILADNEQFF

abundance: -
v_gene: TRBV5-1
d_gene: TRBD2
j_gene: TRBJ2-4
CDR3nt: TGCGCCAGCAGCTTGGTTGGGGTAATAGCGGGACTAGCCAAAAACATTCAGTACTTC
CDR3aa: CASSLVGVIAGLAKNIQYF

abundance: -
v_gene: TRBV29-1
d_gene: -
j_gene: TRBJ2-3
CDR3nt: TGCAGCGGGGAGGGGGGGACAGATACGCAGTATTTT
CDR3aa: CSGEGGTDTQYF

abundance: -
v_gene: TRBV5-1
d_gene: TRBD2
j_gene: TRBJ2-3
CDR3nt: TGCGCCAGCAGAGGTGGGGCTAGCGGGGTCACAGATACGCAGTATTTT
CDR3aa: CASRGGASGVTDTQYF

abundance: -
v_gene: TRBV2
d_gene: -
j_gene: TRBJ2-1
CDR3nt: TGTGCCAGCAGCGGGAGTGGAGGTCCGGGTGAGCAGTTCTTC
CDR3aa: CASSGSGGPGEQFF

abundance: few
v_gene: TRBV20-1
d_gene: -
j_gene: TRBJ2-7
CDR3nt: TGCAGTGCCCCTTCCCCACTAGGGGGAGAGCAGTACTTC
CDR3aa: CSAPSPLGGEQYF

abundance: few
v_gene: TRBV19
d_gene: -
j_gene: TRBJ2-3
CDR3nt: TGTGCCAGTAGTACGGGGACTCCGAGGGCAGATACGCAGTATTTT
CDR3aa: CASSTGTPRADTQYF

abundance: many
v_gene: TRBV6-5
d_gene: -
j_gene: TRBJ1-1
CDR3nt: TGTGCCAGCAGTTTCCCCGGAGGGGACACTGAAGCTTTCTTT
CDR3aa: CASSFPGGDTEAFF

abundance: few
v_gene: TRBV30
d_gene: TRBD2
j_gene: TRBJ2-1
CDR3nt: TGTGCCTGGAGGAAAAAGTCCGGGACTAGCGGGGGCAATGAGCAGTTCTTC
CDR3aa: CAWRKKSGTSGGNEQFF

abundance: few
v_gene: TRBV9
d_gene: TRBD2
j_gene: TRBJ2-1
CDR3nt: TGTGCCAGCAGCGCCCGGACTAGCGGGACGTACAATGAGCAGTTCTTC
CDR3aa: CASSARTSGTYNEQFF

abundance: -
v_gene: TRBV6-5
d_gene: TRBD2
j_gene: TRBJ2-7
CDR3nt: TGTGCCAGCAGTTATTCCGGGGGACTAGTCACCTACGAGCAGTACTTC
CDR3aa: CASSYSGGLVTYEQYF

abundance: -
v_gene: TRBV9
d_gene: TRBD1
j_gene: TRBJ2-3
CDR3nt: TGTGCCAGCAGCCTCCGGGACAGGGGTGGAGATACGCAGTATTTT
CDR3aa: CASSLRDRGGDTQYF

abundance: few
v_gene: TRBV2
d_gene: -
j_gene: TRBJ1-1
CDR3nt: TGTGCCAGCTTAACGAAAACTGAAGCTTTCTTT
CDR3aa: CASLTKTEAFF

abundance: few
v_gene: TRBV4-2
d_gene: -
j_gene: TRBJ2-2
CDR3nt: TGTGCCAGCAGGGGGGATGACAGCGCGAACACCGGGGAGCTGTTTTTT
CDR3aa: CASRGDDSANTGELFF

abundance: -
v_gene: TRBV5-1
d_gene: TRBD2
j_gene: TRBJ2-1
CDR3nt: TGCGCCAGCAGCCCCCGAGGGACTAGCGGGATCCACAATGAGCAGTTCTTC
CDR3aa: CASSPRGTSGIHNEQFF

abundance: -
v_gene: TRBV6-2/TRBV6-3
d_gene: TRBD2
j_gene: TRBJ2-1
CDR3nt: TGTGCCAGCAGTTACAAGCGGGGGGATTACAATGAGCAGTTCTTC
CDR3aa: CASSYKRGDYNEQFF

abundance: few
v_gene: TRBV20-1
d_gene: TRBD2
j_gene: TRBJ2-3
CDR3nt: TGCAGTGCTAGAGAACGGACTAGCGGAAAAGATACGCAGTATTTT
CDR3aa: CSARERTSGKDTQYF

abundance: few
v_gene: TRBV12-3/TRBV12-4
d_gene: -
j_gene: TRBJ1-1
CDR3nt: TGTGCCAGCAACTATTTGTCGGGAATTGAAGCTTTCTTT
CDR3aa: CASNYLSGIEAFF

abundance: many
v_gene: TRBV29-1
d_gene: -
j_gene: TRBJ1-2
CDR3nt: TGCAGCGTTGCTTCCGGCGCGAAAAACTATGGCTACACCTTC
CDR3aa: CSVASGAKNYGYTF

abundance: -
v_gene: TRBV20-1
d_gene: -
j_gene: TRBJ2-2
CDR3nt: TGCAGTGCTAGAGGGGGGTCTACGGCCGGGGAGCTGTTTTTT
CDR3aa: CSARGGSTAGELFF

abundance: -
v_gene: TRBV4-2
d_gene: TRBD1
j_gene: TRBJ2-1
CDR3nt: TGTGCCAGCAGCCGTGACAGGGTGGGCTATGAGCAGTTCTTC
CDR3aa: CASSRDRVGYEQFF

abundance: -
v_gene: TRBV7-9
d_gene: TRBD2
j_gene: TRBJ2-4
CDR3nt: TGTGCCAGCAGCCCCTCCGGGACTAGCGGGACATATAAGTACTTC
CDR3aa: CASSPSGTSGTYKYF

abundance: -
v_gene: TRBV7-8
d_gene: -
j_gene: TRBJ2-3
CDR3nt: TGTGCCAGCAGCCCTCGAGGGGGTGAGGGCACAGATACGCAGTATTTT
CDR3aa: CASSPRGGEGTDTQYF

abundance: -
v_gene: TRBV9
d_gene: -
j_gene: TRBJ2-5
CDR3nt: TGTGCCAGCAGCGTCCAAGAAAAGGGGTCAAAAGAGACCCAGTACTTC
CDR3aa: CASSVQEKGSKETQYF